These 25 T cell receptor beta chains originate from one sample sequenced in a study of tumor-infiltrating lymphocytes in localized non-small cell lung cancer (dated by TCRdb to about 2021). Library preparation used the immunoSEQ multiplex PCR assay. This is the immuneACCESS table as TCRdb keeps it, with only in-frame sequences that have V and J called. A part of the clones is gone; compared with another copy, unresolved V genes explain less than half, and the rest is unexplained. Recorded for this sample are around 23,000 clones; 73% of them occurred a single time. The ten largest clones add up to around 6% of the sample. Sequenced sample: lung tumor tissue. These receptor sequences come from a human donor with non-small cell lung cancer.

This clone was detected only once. CDR3 region: CASSLDGEISYTF. CDR3 DNA sequence: TGCGCCAGCAGCTTGGATGGGGAAATCAGCTACACCTTC. V usage is TRBV5-1 and J usage is TRBJ1-2; no clear D. The CDR3 length is 13 residues. Germline V gene data show CDR1 as SGHRS and CDR2 as YFSETQ. The V and J ends lost 0 bases and 9 bases respectively, with 12 bases between them.

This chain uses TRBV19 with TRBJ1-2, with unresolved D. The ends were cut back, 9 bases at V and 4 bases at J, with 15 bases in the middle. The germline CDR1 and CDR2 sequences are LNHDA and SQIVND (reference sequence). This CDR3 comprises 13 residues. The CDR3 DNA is TGTGCCAGCGCCCCCCCACAATTCTATGGCTACACCTTC. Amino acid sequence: CASAPPQFYGYTF.

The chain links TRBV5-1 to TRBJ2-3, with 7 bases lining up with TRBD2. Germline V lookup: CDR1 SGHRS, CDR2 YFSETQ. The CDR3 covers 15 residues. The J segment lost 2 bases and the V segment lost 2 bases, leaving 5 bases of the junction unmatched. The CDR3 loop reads CASSFPAGLTDTQYF. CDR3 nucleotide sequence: TGCGCCAGCAGCTTCCCAGCGGGGCTCACAGATACGCAGTATTTT.

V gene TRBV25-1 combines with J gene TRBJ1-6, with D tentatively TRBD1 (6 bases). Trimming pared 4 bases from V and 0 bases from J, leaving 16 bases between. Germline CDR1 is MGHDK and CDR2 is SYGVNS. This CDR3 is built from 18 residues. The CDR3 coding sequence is TGTGCCAGCAGTGCCCAGGCGGGAGGGGGCTCCTATAATTCACCCCTCCACTTT. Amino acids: CASSAQAGGGSYNSPLHF.

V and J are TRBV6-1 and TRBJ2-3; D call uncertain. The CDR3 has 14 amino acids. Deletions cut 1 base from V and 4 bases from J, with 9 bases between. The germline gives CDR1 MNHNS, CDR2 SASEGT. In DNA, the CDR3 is TGTGCCAGCAGTGAAGGGGGATTAGCAGATACGCAGTATTTT. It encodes CASSEGGLADTQYF.

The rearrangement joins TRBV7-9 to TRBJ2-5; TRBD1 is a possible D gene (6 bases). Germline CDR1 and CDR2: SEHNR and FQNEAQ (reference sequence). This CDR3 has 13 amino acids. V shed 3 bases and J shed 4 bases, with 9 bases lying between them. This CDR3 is CASSFLGGETQYF. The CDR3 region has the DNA TGTGCCAGCAGCTTCCTAGGGGGAGAGACCCAGTACTTC. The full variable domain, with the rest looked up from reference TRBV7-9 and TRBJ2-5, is DTGVSQNPRHKITKRGQNVTFRCDPISEHNRLYWYRQTLGQGPEFLTYFQNEAQLEKSRLLSDRFSAERPKGSFSTLEIQRTEQGDSAMYLCASSFLGGETQYFGPGTRLLVL.

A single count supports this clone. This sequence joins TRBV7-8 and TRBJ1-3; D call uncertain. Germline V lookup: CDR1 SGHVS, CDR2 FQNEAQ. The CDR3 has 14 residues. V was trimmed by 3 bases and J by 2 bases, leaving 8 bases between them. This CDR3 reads CASSLAGAGNTIYF. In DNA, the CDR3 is TGTGCCAGCAGCTTGGCAGGAGCTGGAAACACCATATATTTT. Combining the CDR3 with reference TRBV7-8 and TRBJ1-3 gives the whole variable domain GAGVSQSPRYKVAKRGQDVALRCDPISGHVSLFWYQQALGQGPEFLTYFQNEAQLDKSGLPSDRFFAERPEGSVSTLKIQRTQQEDSAVYLCASSLAGAGNTIYFGEGSWLTVV.

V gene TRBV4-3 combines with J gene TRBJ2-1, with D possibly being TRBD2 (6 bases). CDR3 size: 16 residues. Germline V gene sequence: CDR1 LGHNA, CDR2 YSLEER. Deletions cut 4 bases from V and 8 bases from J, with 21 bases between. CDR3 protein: CASSRTGGAVMDEQFF. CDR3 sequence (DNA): TGCGCCAGCAGCCGCACCGGGGGAGCTGTTATGGATGAGCAGTTCTTC.

Written as DNA, the CDR3 is TGTGCCAGCAGCTTGGCCCAGGGGAGGTCCTACAATGAGCAGTTCTTC. Amino acid sequence: CASSLAQGRSYNEQFF. J is TRBJ2-1 and V is TRBV5-4; D is perhaps TRBD1 or TRBD2 (6 bases each). This CDR3 comprises 16 residues. Germline V CDR1 and CDR2: SGHNT, YYREEE (reference sequence). V was clipped by 0 bases and J by 1 base, with 11 bases between them.

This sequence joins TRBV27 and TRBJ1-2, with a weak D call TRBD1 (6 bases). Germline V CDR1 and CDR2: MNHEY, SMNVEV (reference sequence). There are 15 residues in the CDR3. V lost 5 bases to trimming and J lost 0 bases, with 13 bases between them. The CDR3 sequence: CASSPHRTANYGYTF. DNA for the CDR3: TGTGCCAGCAGTCCTCACAGGACAGCTAACTATGGCTACACCTTC.

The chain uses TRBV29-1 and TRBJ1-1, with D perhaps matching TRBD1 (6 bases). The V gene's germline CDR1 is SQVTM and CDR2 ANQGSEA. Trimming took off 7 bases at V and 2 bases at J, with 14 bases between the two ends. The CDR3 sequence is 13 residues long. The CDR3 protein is CSGAGHLNTEAFF. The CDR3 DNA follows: TGCAGCGGGGCGGGACACCTCAACACTGAAGCTTTCTTT.

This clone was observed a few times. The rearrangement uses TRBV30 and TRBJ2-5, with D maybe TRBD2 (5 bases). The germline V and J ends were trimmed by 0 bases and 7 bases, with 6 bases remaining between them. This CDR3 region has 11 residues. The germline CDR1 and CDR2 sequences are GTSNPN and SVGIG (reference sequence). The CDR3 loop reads CAWSVRGTQYF. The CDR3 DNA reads TGTGCCTGGAGTGTACGGGGGACCCAGTACTTC.

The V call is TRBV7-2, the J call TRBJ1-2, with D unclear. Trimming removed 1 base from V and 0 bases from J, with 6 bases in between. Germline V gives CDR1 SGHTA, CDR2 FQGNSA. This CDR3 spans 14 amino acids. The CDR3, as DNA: TGTGCCAGCAGCTTAGGTCAGCCTAACTATGGCTACACCTTC. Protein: CASSLGQPNYGYTF.

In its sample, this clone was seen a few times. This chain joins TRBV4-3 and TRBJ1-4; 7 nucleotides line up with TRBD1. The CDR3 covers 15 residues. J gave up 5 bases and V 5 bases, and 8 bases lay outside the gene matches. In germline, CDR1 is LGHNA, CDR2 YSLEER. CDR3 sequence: CASSSYRGGNEKLFF. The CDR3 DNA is TGCGCCAGCAGCTCCTACAGGGGAGGGAATGAAAAACTGTTTTTT.

The CDR3 region has the DNA TGTGCCAGCAGCGAGGTAGCGGGGGGGCCTCAGCAGTACTTC. This codes for CASSEVAGGPQQYF. The genes are TRBV5-6 and TRBJ2-7; the match to TRBD2 covers 11 bases. Losses at the gene ends were 4 bases for V and 8 bases for J; bases not matched to a gene: 8. The V gene's germline CDR1 is SGHDT and CDR2 YYEEEE. The CDR3 has 14 residues.

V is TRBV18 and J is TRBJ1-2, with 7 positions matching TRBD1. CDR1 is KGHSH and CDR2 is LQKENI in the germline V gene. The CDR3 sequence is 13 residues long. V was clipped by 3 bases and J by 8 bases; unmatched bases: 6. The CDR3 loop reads CASSPDRVGGYTF. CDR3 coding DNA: TGTGCCAGCTCACCCGACAGGGTAGGAGGCTACACCTTC.

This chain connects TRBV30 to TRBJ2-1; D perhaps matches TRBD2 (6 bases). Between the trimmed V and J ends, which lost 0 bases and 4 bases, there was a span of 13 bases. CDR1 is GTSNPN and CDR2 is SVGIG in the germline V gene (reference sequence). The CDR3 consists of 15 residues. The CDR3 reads CAWSVHGTPYNEQFF. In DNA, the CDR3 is TGTGCCTGGAGTGTACATGGGACTCCTTACAATGAGCAGTTCTTC. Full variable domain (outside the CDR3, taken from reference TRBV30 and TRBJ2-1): SQTIHQWPATLVQPVGSPLSLECTVEGTSNPNLYWYRQAAGRGLQLLFYSVGIGQISSEVPQNLSASRPQDRQFILSSKKLLLSDSGFYLCAWSVHGTPYNEQFFGPGTRLTVL.

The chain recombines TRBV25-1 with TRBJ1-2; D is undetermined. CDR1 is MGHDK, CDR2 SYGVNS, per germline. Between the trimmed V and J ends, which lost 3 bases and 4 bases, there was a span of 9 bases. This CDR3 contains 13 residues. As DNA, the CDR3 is TGTGCCAGCAGTGATGCAGAGCTCTATGGCTACACCTTC. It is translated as CASSDAELYGYTF.

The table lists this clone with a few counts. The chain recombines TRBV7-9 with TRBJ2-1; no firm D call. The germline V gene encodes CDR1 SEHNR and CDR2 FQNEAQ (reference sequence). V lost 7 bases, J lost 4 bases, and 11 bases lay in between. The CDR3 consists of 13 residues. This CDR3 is CASKPSGYNEQFF. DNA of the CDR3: TGTGCCAGCAAGCCATCTGGGTACAATGAGCAGTTCTTC.

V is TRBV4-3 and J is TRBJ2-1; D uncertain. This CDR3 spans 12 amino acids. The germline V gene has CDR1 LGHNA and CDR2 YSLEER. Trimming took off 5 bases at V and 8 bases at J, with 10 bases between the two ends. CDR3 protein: CASSVLPHEQFF. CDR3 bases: TGCGCCAGCAGCGTCCTACCCCATGAGCAGTTCTTC.

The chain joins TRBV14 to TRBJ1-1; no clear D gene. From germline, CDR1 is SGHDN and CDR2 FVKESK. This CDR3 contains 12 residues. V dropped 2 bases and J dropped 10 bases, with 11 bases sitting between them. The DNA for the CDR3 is TGTGCCAGCAGCCAAAGCATAAGTCGAGCTTTCTTT. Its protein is CASSQSISRAFF.

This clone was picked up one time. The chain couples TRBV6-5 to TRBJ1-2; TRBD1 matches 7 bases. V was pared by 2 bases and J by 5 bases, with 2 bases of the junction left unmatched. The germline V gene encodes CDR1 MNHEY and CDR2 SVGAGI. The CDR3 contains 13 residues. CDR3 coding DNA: TGTGCCAGCAGTTACGACAGGGCATATGGCTACACCTTC. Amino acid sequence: CASSYDRAYGYTF.

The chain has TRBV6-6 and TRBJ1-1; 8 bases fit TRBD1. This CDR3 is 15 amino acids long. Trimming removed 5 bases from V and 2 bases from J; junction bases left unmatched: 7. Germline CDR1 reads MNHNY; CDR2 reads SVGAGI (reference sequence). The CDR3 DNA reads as TGTGCCAGCAGTCACGGAGCAGGGGGCAACACTGAAGCTTTCTTT. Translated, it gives CASSHGAGGNTEAFF.

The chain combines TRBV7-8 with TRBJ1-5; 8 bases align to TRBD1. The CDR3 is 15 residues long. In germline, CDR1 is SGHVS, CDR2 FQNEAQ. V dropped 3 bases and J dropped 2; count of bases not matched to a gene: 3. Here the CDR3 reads CASSFTTGGNQPQHF. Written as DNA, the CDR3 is TGTGCCAGCAGCTTCACGACAGGGGGCAATCAGCCCCAGCATTTT.

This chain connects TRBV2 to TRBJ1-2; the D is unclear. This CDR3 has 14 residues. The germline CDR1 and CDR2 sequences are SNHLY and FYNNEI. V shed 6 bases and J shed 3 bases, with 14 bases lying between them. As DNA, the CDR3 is TGTGCCAGCAGGAACTTAGACACAGACTATGGCTACACCTTC. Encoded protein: CASRNLDTDYGYTF. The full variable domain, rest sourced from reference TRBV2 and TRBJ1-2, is EPEVTQTPSHQVTQMGQEVILRCVPISNHLYFYWYRQILGQKVEFLVSFYNNEISEKSEIFDDQFSVERPDGSNFTLKIRSTKLEDSAMYFCASRNLDTDYGYTFGSGTRLTVV.